The 27 T cell receptor beta chains below all came from one sample that was sequenced in a study of CD8 T cells in ankylosing spondylitis. MiXCR, applied by TCRdb to the 5' RACE reads, yields one record per CDR3 protein. Among 200,000 or so distinct CDR3 sequences listed, around a sixth were seen once. Sequencing was done on a sample of blood, either unsorted or a sorted T cell fraction (not recorded which). Receptor source: a male donor under 35 with ankylosing spondylitis or in good health (not recorded which).

This chain connects TRBV20-1 to TRBJ2-7; TRBD1 matches 7 bases. V lost 5 bases and J lost 5; bases outside the gene matches: 3. The CDR3 totals 11 residues. Germline CDR1 is DFQATT and CDR2 is SNEGSKA (reference sequence). Written as DNA, the CDR3 is TGCAGTGCTTTACAGGGGAACGAGCAGTACGTC. It is translated as CSALQGNEQYV.

The chain joins TRBV10-3 to TRBJ2-5; possible D gene TRBD1, 5 bases. Trimming took 4 bases from V and 5 from J, leaving 11 bases between them. Germline loops: CDR1 ENHRY, CDR2 SYGVKD. CDR3 size: 13 residues. The CDR3 DNA reads TGTGCCATCAGTGCCGCGACAGAGGAGACCCAGTACTTC. Amino acids: CAISAATEETQYF.

This clonotype was seen ten or more times. The rearrangement uses TRBV20-1 and TRBJ1-5; D not resolved. The germline CDR1 and CDR2 sequences are DFQATT and SNEGSKA (reference sequence). The CDR3 runs 15 residues. V was pared by 5 bases and J by 1 base, with 15 bases between. The CDR3 region is CSAPPGGSSNQPQHF. As DNA, the CDR3 is TGCAGTGCTCCCCCTGGAGGGAGCAGCAATCAGCCCCAGCATTTT.

This clonotype was counted many times. The V and J genes are TRBV19 and TRBJ2-2; TRBD2 is a possible D gene (5 bases). Trimming took off 1 base at V and 0 bases at J, with 9 bases between the two ends. Germline CDR1 and CDR2: LNHDA and SQIVND (reference sequence). CDR3 size: 16 residues. CDR3 nucleotides: TGTGCCAGTAGTATAGGGACGGGGACGAACACCGGGGAGCTGTTTTTT. Protein: CASSIGTGTNTGELFF.

This clonotype turned up a few times. The V call is TRBV29-1, the J call TRBJ2-1; 9 positions match TRBD2. The CDR3 is 15 residues long. Germline V lookup: CDR1 SQVTM, CDR2 ANQGSEA. The V and J ends lost 7 bases and 2 bases, in that order; junction bases with no gene match: 9. CDR3 nucleotide sequence: TGCAGCGGCAGAGAGCGGGAGGCGCCCTACAATGAGCAGTTCTTC. Translation: CSGREREAPYNEQFF.

This chain links TRBV24-1 with TRBJ2-1; D call uncertain. This CDR3 region has 15 residues. Per the germline V gene, CDR1 is KGHDR and CDR2 is SFDVKD. Trimming cost V 5 bases and J 4 bases, with 14 bases left between them. The CDR3 sequence: CATSVHRTGYNEQFF. In nucleotides, the CDR3 is TGTGCCACCAGTGTTCACCGGACGGGTTACAATGAGCAGTTCTTC.

This clonotype was seen repeatedly, ten times or more. The chain employs TRBV5-8 and TRBJ2-3, with a tentative D call TRBD1 (5 bases). The CDR3 length is 16 residues. V was pared by 1 base and J by 0 bases, with 12 bases between. CDR1 is SGHTS and CDR2 is YDEGEE in the germline V gene. The CDR3 protein is CASSLRVTASTDTQYF. In DNA form, the CDR3 reads TGTGCCAGCAGCTTGAGGGTGACAGCTAGCACAGATACGCAGTATTTT.

This sequence joins TRBV29-1 and TRBJ2-3; possible D gene TRBD2, 5 bases. With 5 bases removed from V and 4 bases from J, the gap between germline ends came to 13 bases. This CDR3 region has 13 residues. CDR1 is SQVTM and CDR2 is ANQGSEA in the germline V gene. The CDR3: CSVYLALADTQYF. The CDR3 DNA follows: TGCAGCGTTTATCTAGCTCTGGCAGATACGCAGTATTTT.

The chain links TRBV5-1 to TRBJ1-5; no reliable D call. Germline CDR1 is SGHRS and CDR2 is YFSETQ. The CDR3 consists of 13 residues. Trimming shortened V by 0 bases and J by 2 bases, and 3 bases separated the two germline ends. CDR3 loop: CASSLERNQPQHF. In nucleotides, the CDR3 is TGCGCCAGCAGCTTGGAGCGCAATCAGCCCCAGCATTTT.

This chain connects TRBV28 to TRBJ2-7, with 7 bases identical to TRBD2. V dropped 1 base and J dropped 6; count of bases not matched to a gene: 6. The CDR3 runs 14 residues. In germline, CDR1 is MDHEN, CDR2 SYDVKM. The CDR3 nucleotides read TGTGCCAGCAGTTTATTAGGCGGGAGTTCCGAGCAGTACTTC. Amino acids: CASSLLGGSSEQYF.

The genes are TRBV12-3 or TRBV12-4 and TRBJ2-4, with D possibly called TRBD1 or TRBD2 (6 bases each). The CDR3 spans 15 residues. V shed 1 base and J shed 2 bases, with 9 bases lying between them. CDR3 sequence (DNA): TGTGCCAGCAGTTTAGAGGGGGGACCCAAAAACATTCAGTACTTC. The encoded protein is CASSLEGGPKNIQYF.

The V and J genes are TRBV21-1 and TRBJ2-2. TRBV21-1 is shown as a pseudogene. This CDR3 comprises 15 residues. CDR3 protein: CASSKVPVVSGELFF. The DNA for the CDR3 is TGTGCCAGCAGCAAAGTTCCGGTTGTTAGCGGGGAGCTGTTTTTT.

This clonotype was recorded at least ten times. V is TRBV20-1 and J is TRBJ2-3; 10 bases map to TRBD2. The V gene end was trimmed by 5 bases and the J gene end by 5 bases; junction bases not matched to a gene: 7. The CDR3 runs 14 residues. Germline CDR1 is DFQATT and CDR2 is SNEGSKA (reference sequence). CDR3 region: CSAALAGVIDTQYF. The CDR3 region has the DNA TGCAGTGCTGCCCTAGCGGGAGTTATAGATACGCAGTATTTT.

This clonotype showed up many times. The rearrangement joins TRBV10-3 to TRBJ2-3; maybe TRBD1 (5 bases). Germline V gene sequence: CDR1 ENHRY, CDR2 SYGVKD. Trimming took off 0 bases at V and 0 bases at J, with 7 bases between the two ends. There are 15 residues in the CDR3. The CDR3 region has the DNA TGTGCCATCAGTGAGTCAGGGGCTAGCACAGATACGCAGTATTTT. Translated: CAISESGASTDTQYF.

This clonotype showed up just a few times. The gene calls are TRBV10-3 and TRBJ1-2; TRBD1 is a possible D gene (6 bases). The CDR3 covers 13 residues. CDR1 is ENHRY, CDR2 SYGVKD, per germline. Trimming removed 4 bases at V and 10 bases at J, with 16 bases between. The CDR3 bases are TGTGCCATCAGTGTGGGGGGCGAGGGGATCTACACCTTC. It is translated as CAISVGGEGIYTF.

The sample holds many counts of this clonotype. V gene TRBV7-9 combines with J gene TRBJ2-3; D is uncertain. The germline V gene encodes CDR1 SEHNR and CDR2 FQNEAQ (reference sequence). The CDR3 runs 15 residues. V dropped 1 base and J dropped 1 base, with 9 bases sitting between them. The CDR3, as DNA: TGTGCCAGCAGCTTAGAGATCGGCGGCACAGATACGCAGTATTTT. Protein product: CASSLEIGGTDTQYF.

This clonotype was picked up many times. The V call is TRBV29-1, the J call TRBJ2-5; 7 bases match TRBD2. The CDR3 length is 12 residues. Germline V gives CDR1 SQVTM, CDR2 ANQGSEA. Trimming at V came to 6 bases and at J to 4 bases, leaving 5 bases not matched to a gene. The CDR3 coding sequence is TGCAGCGTCTGGGGCGGGGGAGAGACCCAGTACTTC. This codes for CSVWGGGETQYF.

At least ten counts were recorded for this clonotype. This chain links TRBV20-1 with TRBJ1-3, with D perhaps TRBD1 (6 bases). Germline values: CDR1 DFQATT, CDR2 SNEGSKA (reference sequence). V lost 6 bases and J 8 bases, leaving 26 bases between the germline ends. The CDR3 is made up of 16 amino acids. This CDR3 is CSARLAGGPRGHTIYF. The CDR3 bases are TGCAGTGCGCGACTCGCGGGGGGACCCAGGGGTCACACCATATATTTT.

This clonotype was found a few times. The chain couples TRBV20-1 to TRBJ2-1; TRBD2 agrees at 10 bases. Germline-derived CDR1 and CDR2 are DFQATT and SNEGSKA (reference sequence). The V segment lost 5 bases and the J segment 9 bases; nucleotides outside the gene matches: 7. The CDR3 runs to 13 residues. The DNA of the CDR3 is TGCAGTGCTCCGCCAGCGGGAGGGGGTGAGCAGTTCTTC. It is translated as CSAPPAGGGEQFF.

The chain has TRBV7-2 and TRBJ2-5; perhaps TRBD1 as D (6 bases). The germline V and J ends were trimmed by 5 bases and 5 bases, with 18 bases remaining between them. The CDR3 covers 15 residues. Germline loops: CDR1 SGHTA, CDR2 FQGNSA. CDR3 protein: CASSAPRRGSETQYF. In DNA form, the CDR3 reads TGTGCCAGCAGCGCCCCCAGAAGGGGGTCGGAGACCCAGTACTTC.

Many counts were recorded for this clonotype. The chain employs TRBV25-1 and TRBJ2-7; no reliable D call. CDR3 size: 14 residues. Germline V gives CDR1 MGHDK, CDR2 SYGVNS. V gave up 6 bases and J gave up 4 bases, with 16 bases separating them. The CDR3 region is CASRQAPLSYEQYV. CDR3 DNA: TGTGCCAGCAGGCAAGCACCGCTTTCATACGAGCAGTACGTC.

This clonotype occurred a few times. The chain joins TRBV20-1 to TRBJ2-1; the match to TRBD2 covers 7 bases. CDR1 and CDR2 from the germline V gene are DFQATT and SNEGSKA (reference sequence). The CDR3 has 16 amino acids. J lost 0 bases, V lost 3 bases, and 8 bases had no gene match. The CDR3 sequence is CSARRLAASSYNEQFF. CDR3 nucleotides: TGCAGTGCTAGGAGACTAGCTGCGAGCTCCTACAATGAGCAGTTCTTC.

This clonotype was seen ten or more times. The gene calls are TRBV10-3 and TRBJ2-5, with 9 bases identical to TRBD2. Germline CDR1 is ENHRY and CDR2 is SYGVKD. The CDR3 runs 13 residues. V gave up 8 bases and J gave up 3 bases; unmatched junction bases: 4. DNA of the CDR3: TGTGCCATCGGGGCTAGCGGGGAAGAGACCCAGTACTTC. Translated, it gives CAIGASGEETQYF.

The V gene is TRBV29-1, the J gene TRBJ2-3; tentatively, D is TRBD1 (5 bases). CDR3 length: 13 amino acids. The V end was cut by 6 bases, the J end by 2 bases, with 12 bases between. Germline assignment: CDR1 SQVTM and CDR2 ANQGSEA. The CDR3 bases are TGCAGCGTCAGGGCCCTTTTCACAGATACGCAGTATTTT. Translation: CSVRALFTDTQYF.

The genes are TRBV29-1 and TRBJ2-4; D possibly corresponds to TRBD1 (6 bases). V was shortened by 7 bases and J by 0 bases, with 16 bases between the two germline ends. The CDR3 is 15 residues long. From germline, CDR1 is SQVTM and CDR2 ANQGSEA. The CDR3 here is CSAADRRLAKNIQYF. The CDR3, as DNA: TGCAGCGCCGCGGACAGAAGACTAGCCAAAAACATTCAGTACTTC.

In its sample, this clonotype was seen a few times. V gene TRBV2 combines with J gene TRBJ2-1; D is possibly TRBD1 (5 bases). The V end was cut by 6 bases, the J end by 3 bases, with 9 bases between. The CDR3 totals 13 residues. The germline V gene encodes CDR1 SNHLY and CDR2 FYNNEI. The CDR3: CASSHRLYNEQFF. DNA for the CDR3: TGTGCCAGCAGCCACAGGCTCTACAATGAGCAGTTCTTC.

This clonotype was seen ten or more times. This chain joins TRBV20-1 and TRBJ2-1; D is uncertain. The germline CDR1 and CDR2 sequences are DFQATT and SNEGSKA (reference sequence). The CDR3 is 13 residues long. With 1 base removed from V and 10 bases from J, the gap between germline ends came to 14 bases. The CDR3 protein is CSARVGPRREQFF. CDR3 DNA sequence: TGCAGTGCTAGAGTTGGACCTCGCCGGGAGCAGTTCTTC.